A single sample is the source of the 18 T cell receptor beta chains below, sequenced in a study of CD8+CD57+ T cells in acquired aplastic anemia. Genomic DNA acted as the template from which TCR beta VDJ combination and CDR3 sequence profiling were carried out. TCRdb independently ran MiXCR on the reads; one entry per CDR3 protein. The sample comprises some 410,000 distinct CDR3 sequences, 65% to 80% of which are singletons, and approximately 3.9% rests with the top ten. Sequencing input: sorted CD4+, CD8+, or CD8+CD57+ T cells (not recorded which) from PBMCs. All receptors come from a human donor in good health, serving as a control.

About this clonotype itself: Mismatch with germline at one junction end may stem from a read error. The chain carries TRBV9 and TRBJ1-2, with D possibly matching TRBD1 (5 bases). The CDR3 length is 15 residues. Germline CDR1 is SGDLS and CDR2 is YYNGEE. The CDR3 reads CASSLRLGDNYGDTF. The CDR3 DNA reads TGTGCCAGCAGCCTGCGACTGGGGGATAATTATGGCGACACCTTC.

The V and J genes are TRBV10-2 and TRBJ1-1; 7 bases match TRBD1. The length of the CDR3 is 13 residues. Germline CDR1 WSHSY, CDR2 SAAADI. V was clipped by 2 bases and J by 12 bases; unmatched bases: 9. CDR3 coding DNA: TGCGCCAGCAGTGAGCAGGGGGACACTGGATCTTTCTTT. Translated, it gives CASSEQGDTGSFF.

The CDR3 reads CSARDPGHAEAFF. CDR3 nucleotides: TGCAGTGCTAGAGACCCCGGACACGCTGAAGCTTTCTTT. The chain combines TRBV20-1 with TRBJ1-1; D is perhaps TRBD1 (5 bases). Trimming removed 0 bases from V and 6 bases from J, with 11 bases in between. This CDR3 is 13 amino acids long. Germline CDR1 is DFQATT and CDR2 is SNEGSKA (reference sequence).

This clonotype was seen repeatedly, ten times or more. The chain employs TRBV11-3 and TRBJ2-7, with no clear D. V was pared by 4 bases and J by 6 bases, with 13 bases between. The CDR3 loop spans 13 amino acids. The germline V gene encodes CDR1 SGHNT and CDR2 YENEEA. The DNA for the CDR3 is TGTGCCAGCAGCTCCCCCCCCACGGGCGAGCAGTACTTC. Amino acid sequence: CASSSPPTGEQYF.

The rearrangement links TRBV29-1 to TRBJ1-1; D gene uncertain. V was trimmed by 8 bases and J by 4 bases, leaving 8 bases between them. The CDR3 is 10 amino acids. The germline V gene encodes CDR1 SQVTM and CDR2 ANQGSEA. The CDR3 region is CSTKRTEAFF. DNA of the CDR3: TGCAGCACGAAGCGCACTGAAGCTTTCTTT.

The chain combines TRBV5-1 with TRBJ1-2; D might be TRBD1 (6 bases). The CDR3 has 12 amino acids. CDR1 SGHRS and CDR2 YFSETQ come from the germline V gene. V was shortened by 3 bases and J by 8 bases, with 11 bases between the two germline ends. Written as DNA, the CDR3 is TGCGCCAGCAGCTCAGGGGCGCCGGGCTACACCTTC. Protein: CASSSGAPGYTF.

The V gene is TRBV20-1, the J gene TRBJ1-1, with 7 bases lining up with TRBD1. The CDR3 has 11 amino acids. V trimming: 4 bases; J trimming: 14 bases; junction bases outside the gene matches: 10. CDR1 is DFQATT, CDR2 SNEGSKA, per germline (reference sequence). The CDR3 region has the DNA TGCAGTGCTACGGGACAGAACTACGAGTTCTTT. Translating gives CSATGQNYEFF.

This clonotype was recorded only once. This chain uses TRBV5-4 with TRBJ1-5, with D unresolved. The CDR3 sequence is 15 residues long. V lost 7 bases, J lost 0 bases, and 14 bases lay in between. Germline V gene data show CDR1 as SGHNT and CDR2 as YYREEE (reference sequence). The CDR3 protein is CASGSIRDSNQPQHF. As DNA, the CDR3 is TGTGCCAGCGGTTCCATTAGGGATAGCAATCAGCCCCAGCATTTT.

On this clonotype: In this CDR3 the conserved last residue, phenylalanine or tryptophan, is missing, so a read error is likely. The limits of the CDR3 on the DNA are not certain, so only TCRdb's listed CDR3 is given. CDR3 protein: CSARDAGGEV. The chain couples TRBV20-1 to TRBJ2-5; the tabulated D call, TRBD2, remains unverified against the DNA. Germline V gene lookup returns CDR1 DFQATT and CDR2 SNEGSKA (reference sequence). From its first to its last residue, the CDR3 has 10 amino acids.

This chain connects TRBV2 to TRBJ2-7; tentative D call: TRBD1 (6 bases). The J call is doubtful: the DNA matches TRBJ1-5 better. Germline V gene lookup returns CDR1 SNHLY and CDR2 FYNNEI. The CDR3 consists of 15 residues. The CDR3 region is CASSGRGAKNQPQHF. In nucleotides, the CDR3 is TGTGCCAGCAGTGGTCGGGGGGCAAAAAATCAGCCCCAGCATTTT.

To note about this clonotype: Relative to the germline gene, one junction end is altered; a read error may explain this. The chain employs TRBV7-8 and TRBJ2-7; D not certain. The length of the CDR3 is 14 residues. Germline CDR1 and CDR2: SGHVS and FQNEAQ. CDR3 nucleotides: TGTGCCAGCAGCTTGACCGTTTCAGGCTACAAGCAGTACTTC. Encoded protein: CASSLTVSGYKQYF.

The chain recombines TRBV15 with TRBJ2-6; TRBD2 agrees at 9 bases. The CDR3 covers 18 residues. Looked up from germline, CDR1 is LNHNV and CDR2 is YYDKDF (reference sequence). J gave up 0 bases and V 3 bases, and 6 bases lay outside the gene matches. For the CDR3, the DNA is TGTGCCACCAGCAGGGGTAGCGGGGGTAGCTCTGGGGCCAACGTCCTGACTTTC. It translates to CATSRGSGGSSGANVLTF.

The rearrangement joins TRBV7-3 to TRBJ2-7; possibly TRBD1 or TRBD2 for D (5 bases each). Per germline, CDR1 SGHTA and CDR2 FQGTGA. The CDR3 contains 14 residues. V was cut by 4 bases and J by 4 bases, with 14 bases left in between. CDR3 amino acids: CASSSGGDAYEQYF. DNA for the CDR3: TGTGCCAGCAGCTCTGGGGGTGATGCGTACGAGCAGTACTTC. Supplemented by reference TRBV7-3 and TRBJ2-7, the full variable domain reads GAGVSQTPSNKVTEKGKYVELRCDPISGHTALYWYRQSLGQGPEFLIYFQGTGAADDSGLPNDRFFAVRPEGSVSTLKIQRTERGDSAVYLCASSSGGDAYEQYFGPGTRLTVT.

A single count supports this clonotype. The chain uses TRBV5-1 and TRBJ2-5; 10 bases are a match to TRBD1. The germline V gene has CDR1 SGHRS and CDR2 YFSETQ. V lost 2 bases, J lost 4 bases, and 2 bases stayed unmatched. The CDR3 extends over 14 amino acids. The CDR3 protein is CASSLGTGVETQYF. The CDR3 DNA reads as TGCGCCAGCAGCTTAGGGACAGGGGTAGAGACCCAGTACTTC.

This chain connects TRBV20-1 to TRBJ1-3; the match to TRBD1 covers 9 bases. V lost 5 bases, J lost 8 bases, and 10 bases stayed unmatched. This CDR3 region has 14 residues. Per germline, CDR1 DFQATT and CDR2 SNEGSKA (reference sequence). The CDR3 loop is CSAWTGEAFYTIYF. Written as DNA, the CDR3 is TGCAGTGCTTGGACAGGGGAAGCTTTCTACACCATATATTTT.

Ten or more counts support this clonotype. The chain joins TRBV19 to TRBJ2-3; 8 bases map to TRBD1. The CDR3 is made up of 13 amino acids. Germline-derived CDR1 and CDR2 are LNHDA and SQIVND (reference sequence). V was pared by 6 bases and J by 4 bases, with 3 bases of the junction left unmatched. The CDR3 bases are TGTGCCAGTAGGTTACAGGGGGCAGATACGCAGTATTTT. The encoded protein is CASRLQGADTQYF.

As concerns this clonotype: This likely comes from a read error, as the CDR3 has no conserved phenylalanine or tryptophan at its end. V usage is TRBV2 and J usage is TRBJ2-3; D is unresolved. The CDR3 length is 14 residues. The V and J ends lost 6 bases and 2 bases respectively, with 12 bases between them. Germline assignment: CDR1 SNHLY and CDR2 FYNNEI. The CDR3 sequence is CASSSTLLTDTQYS. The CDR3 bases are TGTGCCAGCAGCTCGACATTGCTCACAGATACGCAGTATTCT.

The DNA for the CDR3 is TGTGCCAGCAGTTCCCGACAGGAACTTCATTCACCCCTCCACTTT. Translating gives CASSSRQELHSPLHF. V gene TRBV19 combines with J gene TRBJ1-6; D might be TRBD1 (6 bases). Germline loops: CDR1 LNHDA, CDR2 SQIVND (reference sequence). The CDR3 consists of 15 residues. The germline V and J ends were trimmed by 9 bases and 8 bases, with 20 bases remaining between them.